One T cell receptor (beta chain) is described in this entry. Its antigen is unknown. Libraries were prepared by immunoSEQ multiplex PCR; TCRdb keeps only in-frame clonotypes and omits some of them. The sample holds more than 95,000 clones; 82% are singletons and the top ten take about 0.89%. These data come from a study of T cell clones after liver transplantation. Overall study results and limits: In most of the 8 subjects, circulating graft-donor-reactive CD4 TCRbeta sequences fell significantly after transplant.

Germline CDR1 and CDR2: SNHLY and FYNNEI. V was pared by 7 bases and J by 0 bases, with 7 bases between. The CDR3 extends over 14 amino acids. The sequence was collected from a human donor who received a liver transplant. The input for sequencing was CD4+ T cells from blood, taken before liver transplant. The chain employs TRBV2 and TRBJ2-6, with D unresolved. The CDR3 bases are TGTGCCAGCACTACGATCTCTGGGGCCAACGTCCTGACTTTC. Encoded protein: CASTTISGANVLTF. Full variable domain (outside the CDR3, taken from reference TRBV2 and TRBJ2-6): EPEVTQTPSHQVTQMGQEVILRCVPISNHLYFYWYRQILGQKVEFLVSFYNNEISEKSEIFDDQFSVERPDGSNFTLKIRSTKLEDSAMYFCASTTISGANVLTFGAGSRLTVL.